The clone carrying this T cell receptor beta chain turned up a few times. The sample comes from a study of early T cells in non-severe SARS-CoV-2 infection. TCRdb re-called the 5' RACE reads through MiXCR, storing one row per CDR3 protein. The sample has some 57,000 distinct CDR3 sequences, over 9.5% seen once; the top ten hold roughly 4.5%. V lost 7 bases and J lost 4, with 12 bases in between. Germline V gene sequence: CDR1 SGHRS, CDR2 YFSETQ. The CDR3 runs 13 residues. The gene calls are TRBV5-1 and TRBJ2-1; D gene unclear. This receptor was identified in an adult who was a healthcare worker with PCR-confirmed SARS-CoV-2 infection or an uninfected control (not recorded which). Sequencing was performed on whole blood. This CDR3 reads CASARATYNEQFF. DNA of the CDR3: TGCGCCAGCGCTAGGGCTACTTACAATGAGCAGTTCTTC.